The 24 T cell receptor beta chains in this list originate from one sample, sequenced in a study of blood T cell repertoires in COVID-19. The repertoire was sequenced with immunoSEQ multiplex PCR; TCRdb's copy has only in-frame clones and lacks some. The table lists around 58,000 clones, 75% to 85% of them singletons. Sequenced material: peripheral blood. These receptors all come from a human donor in a cohort sampled during active COVID-19.

The chain combines TRBV6-5 with TRBJ2-5; 10 bases align to TRBD2. The trim removed 7 bases at V and 1 base at J, leaving 6 bases unmatched. Germline V lookup: CDR1 MNHEY, CDR2 SVGAGI. The CDR3 consists of 15 residues. The CDR3 nucleotides read TGTGCCAGCAAGCTACTAGCGGGGTTCCAAGAGACCCAGTACTTC. This codes for CASKLLAGFQETQYF.

The chain has TRBV12-3 or TRBV12-4 and TRBJ2-5; TRBD2 matches at 10 bases. Trimming took 7 bases from V and 5 from J; bases not matched to a gene: 4. The CDR3 is 13 amino acids. The CDR3 DNA follows: TGTGCCAGCACAGCGGGGGGGCTGGAGACCCAGTACTTC. It encodes CASTAGGLETQYF.

Written as DNA, the CDR3 is TGTGCCAGCAGTGGGTCCCGGGACAGGGGGAACACTGAAGCTTTCTTT. It codes for CASSGSRDRGNTEAFF. The chain carries TRBV6-1 and TRBJ1-1; 10 positions agree with TRBD1. The length of the CDR3 is 16 residues. With 4 bases clipped from V and 1 base from J, the junction kept 6 bases outside the gene matches. CDR1 MNHNS and CDR2 SASEGT come from the germline V gene.

This clone has just a few counts. The V call is TRBV29-1, the J call TRBJ2-6; D might be TRBD1 (6 bases). V lost 5 bases and J lost 0, with 14 bases in between. CDR1 and CDR2 (germline): SQVTM, ANQGSEA. The CDR3 totals 16 residues. This CDR3 reads CSVSSTGTSGANVLTF. In DNA, the CDR3 is TGCAGCGTTTCCTCGACAGGAACCTCTGGGGCCAACGTCCTGACTTTC.

The chain uses TRBV5-5 and TRBJ1-6; TRBD1 might be the D (6 bases). Trimming left V 4 bases short and J 8 bases short, with 16 bases between. Germline V CDR1 and CDR2: SGHKS, YYEKEE (reference sequence). The CDR3 is 15 residues long. In DNA, the CDR3 is TGTGCCAGCAGCCGGTCTGGGGGCAGGGATTCACCCCTCCACTTT. Translation: CASSRSGGRDSPLHF.

The V and J genes are TRBV4-1 and TRBJ2-5, with D possibly being TRBD1 (5 bases). V was pared by 1 base and J by 2 bases, with 11 bases between. The CDR3 length is 15 residues. The V gene's germline CDR1 is MGHRA and CDR2 YSYEKL. The DNA for the CDR3 is TGCGCCAGCAGCCAAGCAGGGAATTCTCAAGAGACCCAGTACTTC. This translates into CASSQAGNSQETQYF.

V and J are TRBV18 and TRBJ1-4; 8 positions agree with TRBD1. This CDR3 has 16 amino acids. The J segment lost 0 bases and the V segment lost 3 bases, leaving 3 bases of the junction unmatched. CDR1 KGHSH and CDR2 LQKENI come from the germline V gene. CDR3 amino acids: CASSPGQASTNEKLFF. The CDR3 coding sequence is TGTGCCAGCTCACCGGGACAGGCGTCAACTAATGAAAAACTGTTTTTT.

The rearrangement links TRBV3-1 (or the pseudogene TRBV3-2) to TRBJ1-6; D is undetermined. CDR1 is LGHDT and CDR2 is YNNKEL in the germline V gene (reference sequence). The ends were cut back, 2 bases at V and 10 bases at J, with 18 bases in the middle. This CDR3 has 16 amino acids. CDR3 region: CASSQPLTVKNSPLHF. The CDR3 DNA reads TGTGCCAGCAGCCAACCGCTTACGGTTAAAAACTCACCCCTCCACTTT.

The chain combines TRBV10-2 with TRBJ2-6, with 7 nucleotides matching TRBD1. Germline V gene lookup returns CDR1 WSHSY and CDR2 SAAADI. The J segment lost 0 bases and the V segment lost 10 bases, leaving 9 bases of the junction unmatched. The CDR3 runs to 16 residues. For the CDR3, the DNA is TGCGCCACTGCATCACAGGGGATCTCTGGGGCCAACGTCCTGACTTTC. Protein: CATASQGISGANVLTF.

The chain has TRBV27 and TRBJ1-2; a possible D gene is TRBD1 (6 bases). The CDR3 totals 13 residues. Germline loops: CDR1 MNHEY, CDR2 SMNVEV (reference sequence). V was shortened by 6 bases and J by 8 bases, with 16 bases between the two germline ends. The CDR3 bases are TGTGCCAGCAGCATACATGGGGGCGAGGGCTACACCTTC. Protein sequence: CASSIHGGEGYTF.

This clone was seen only a few times. CDR3 sequence: CASSLGRLGRGETQYF. CDR3 DNA: TGTGCCAGCAGCTTAGGGCGACTGGGGAGGGGGGAGACCCAGTACTTC. The rearrangement links TRBV7-7 to TRBJ2-5, with D tentatively TRBD2 (7 bases). This CDR3 comprises 16 residues. V was pared by 1 base and J by 5 bases, with 17 bases between. Germline CDR1 SSHAT, CDR2 FNYEAQ (reference sequence). Drawing the rest from reference TRBV7-7 and TRBJ2-5, the complete variable domain is GAGVSQSPRYKVTKRGQDVTLRCDPISSHATLYWYQQALGQGPEFLTYFNYEAQPDKSGLPSDRFSAERPEGSISTLTIQRTEQRDSAMYRCASSLGRLGRGETQYFGPGTRLLVL.

This chain joins TRBV6-5 and TRBJ2-1; 11 bases fit TRBD2. Trimming cost V 5 bases and J 5 bases; bases outside gene matches: 5. This CDR3 is built from 15 residues. In germline, CDR1 is MNHEY, CDR2 SVGAGI. The CDR3, as DNA: TGTGCCAGCAGTCCGACTAGCGGGGTCAACAATGAGCAGTTCTTC. It specifies CASSPTSGVNNEQFF.

The genes are TRBV5-6 and TRBJ2-7; the D gene is possibly TRBD1 (5 bases). V lost 5 bases and J 0 bases, leaving 12 bases between the germline ends. The CDR3 length is 14 residues. CDR1 is SGHDT, CDR2 YYEEEE, per germline. CDR3 in DNA: TGTGCCAGCAGGGCCAGGGCCAGCTCCTACGAGCAGTACTTC. It is translated as CASRARASSYEQYF.

V usage is TRBV12-5 and J usage is TRBJ1-1; tentative D call: TRBD1 (6 bases). Trimming pared 0 bases from V and 0 bases from J, leaving 20 bases between. Germline CDR1 and CDR2: LGHNT and FRNRAP. The CDR3 is made up of 19 amino acids. The CDR3 sequence is CASGLVRLRQAYMNTEAFF. In nucleotides, the CDR3 is TGTGCTAGTGGTTTGGTCAGACTTCGACAGGCCTATATGAACACTGAAGCTTTCTTT. Drawing the rest from reference TRBV12-5 and TRBJ1-1, the complete variable domain is DARVTQTPRHKVTEMGQEVTMRCQPILGHNTVFWYRQTMMQGLELLAYFRNRAPLDDSGMPKDRFSAEMPDATLATLKIQPSEPRDSAVYFCASGLVRLRQAYMNTEAFFGQGTRLTVV.

This clone has a handful of counts. Mismatch with germline at one junction end may stem from a read error. The J gene is TRBJ2-7, the V gene TRBV15; perhaps TRBD1 as D (6 bases). Germline loops: CDR1 LNHNV, CDR2 YYDKDF (reference sequence). The CDR3 consists of 15 residues. The CDR3 loop reads CATSGEWGRSYEQYF. The CDR3 nucleotides read TGTGCCACCAGCGGAGAGTGGGGGCGCTCCTACGAGCAGTACTTC. Drawing the rest from reference TRBV15 and TRBJ2-7, the complete variable domain is DAMVIQNPRYQVTQFGKPVTLSCSQTLNHNVMYWYQQKSSQAPKLLFHYYDKDFNNEADTPDNFQSRRPNTSFCFLDIRSPGLGDTAMYLCATSGEWGRSYEQYFGPGTRLTVT.

The CDR3 nucleotides are TGTGCCAGCTCACCACTGGAGGGACAGGGAAACTCCTACGAGCAGTACTTC. Encoded protein: CASSPLEGQGNSYEQYF. The chain links TRBV18 to TRBJ2-7, with 9 bases lining up with TRBD1. Losses at the gene ends were 1 base for V and 0 bases for J; bases not matched to a gene: 7. The CDR3 loop spans 17 amino acids. Germline V gene lookup returns CDR1 KGHSH and CDR2 LQKENI.

The V call is TRBV7-2, the J call TRBJ1-5; D may be TRBD1 (5 bases). The length of the CDR3 is 13 residues. Germline lookup yields CDR1 SGHTA and CDR2 FQGNSA. The V and J ends lost 3 bases and 6 bases respectively, with 9 bases between them. Here the CDR3 DNA reads TGTGCCAGCAGCTTGGAGGGGTCTCAGCCCCAGCATTTT. Its protein is CASSLEGSQPQHF.

This rearrangement joins TRBV9 to TRBJ1-2; D perhaps matches TRBD1 (6 bases). There are 13 residues in the CDR3. Trimming removed 2 bases from V and 2 bases from J, with 7 bases in between. CDR1 is SGDLS and CDR2 is YYNGEE in the germline V gene. The DNA for the CDR3 is TGTGCCAGCAGCGTGGACAGAAACTATGGCTACACCTTC. The encoded protein is CASSVDRNYGYTF.

The genes are TRBV3-1 (or the pseudogene TRBV3-2) and TRBJ1-1; D possibly corresponds to TRBD1 (6 bases). This CDR3 region has 13 residues. Between the trimmed V and J ends, which lost 5 bases and 1 base, there was a span of 8 bases. Germline values: CDR1 LGHDT, CDR2 YNNKEL (reference sequence). The CDR3 DNA reads as TGTGCCAGCAGCATCAGGGGGAACACTGAAGCTTTCTTT. Translation gives CASSIRGNTEAFF.

This clone was counted only a few times. The chain has TRBV11-2 and TRBJ1-4, with D possibly matching TRBD1 (5 bases). The CDR3 covers 15 residues. V was shortened by 0 bases and J by 11 bases, with 16 bases between the two germline ends. Germline CDR1 reads SGHAT; CDR2 reads FQNNGV. CDR3 DNA: TGTGCCAGCAGCTTAGAAATTGGAGGGGTCGGCAAACTGTTTTTT. Its protein product is CASSLEIGGVGKLFF.

The chain is built from TRBV7-2 and TRBJ2-7; TRBD1 matches at 8 bases. The CDR3 loop spans 15 amino acids. Germline V gene data show CDR1 as SGHTA and CDR2 as FQGNSA. The J segment lost 3 bases and the V segment lost 5 bases, leaving 9 bases of the junction unmatched. CDR3 sequence: CASSEQGGILYEQYF. DNA of the CDR3: TGTGCCAGCAGCGAACAGGGGGGAATACTCTACGAGCAGTACTTC.

The chain combines TRBV6-6 with TRBJ2-7, with 12 bases fitting TRBD1. The CDR3 extends over 15 amino acids. Germline-derived CDR1 and CDR2 are MNHNY and SVGAGI (reference sequence). After removal of 5 bases from V and 6 bases from J, the junction contained 8 bases not matched to a gene. The CDR3 nucleotides are TGTGCCAGCAGTACCGCCGGGACAGGGGGCTCCGAGCAGTACTTC. This translates into CASSTAGTGGSEQYF.

This clone occurred a few times. The chain employs TRBV5-8 and TRBJ2-3; maybe TRBD2 (7 bases). The germline V gene encodes CDR1 SGHTS and CDR2 YDEGEE. CDR3 length: 14 residues. The germline V and J ends were trimmed by 10 bases and 0 bases, with 15 bases remaining between them. The CDR3 protein is CAPGGRTSTDTQYF. In DNA, the CDR3 is TGTGCCCCCGGGGGGCGGACTAGCACAGATACGCAGTATTTT.

The chain couples TRBV29-1 to TRBJ1-4; TRBD1 matches at 7 bases. The germline CDR1 and CDR2 sequences are SQVTM and ANQGSEA. This CDR3 has 15 residues. The junction had 5 bases not matched to a gene; V was cut back by 4 bases and J by 0 bases. CDR3 amino acids: CSVGQGYATNEKLFF. The CDR3, as DNA: TGCAGCGTTGGACAGGGATATGCAACTAATGAAAAACTGTTTTTT.